The 30 T cell receptor beta chains below were found in one sample sequenced in a study of shared T cell receptors in the human thymus. TCRdb's copy holds only in-frame clones and misses some; the assay was immunoSEQ multiplex PCR. This table has hundreds of thousands of clones, approximately 80% appearing once. This sample was also put to use in a study of human thymus T cells.

Sequencing was carried out using thymocytes. The receptors derive from a boy less than two years old with a congenital heart defect.

This chain links TRBV28 with TRBJ2-1; 9 nucleotides agree with TRBD1. There are 20 residues in the CDR3. In germline, CDR1 is MDHEN, CDR2 SYDVKM. Trimming took 6 bases from V and 2 from J; bases not matched to a gene: 20. The CDR3 bases are TGTGCCAGCAGATTGGGATATGGGACAGGGAATATGGGGCCCTACAATGAGCAGTTCTTC. This codes for CASRLGYGTGNMGPYNEQFF.

The chain employs TRBV25-1 and TRBJ2-7; D is undetermined. CDR1 is MGHDK, CDR2 SYGVNS, per germline. The V end was cut by 7 bases, the J end by 3 bases, with 16 bases between. CDR3 size: 14 residues. In DNA, the CDR3 is TGTGCCAGCATCCCTCCGGCAGAGGACTACGAGCAGTACTTC. It encodes CASIPPAEDYEQYF.

The count of this clone is one. The rearrangement joins TRBV27 to TRBJ2-7, with 7 bases fitting TRBD2. Looked up from germline, CDR1 is MNHEY and CDR2 is SMNVEV (reference sequence). V lost 1 base, J lost 2 bases, and 8 bases stayed unmatched. The CDR3 has 16 amino acids. CDR3 in amino acids: CASSLFPPTSPYEQYF. CDR3 coding DNA: TGTGCCAGCAGTTTATTCCCACCGACTAGCCCCTACGAGCAGTACTTC.

This clone occurred once. The V call is TRBV15, the J call TRBJ2-7; 8 nucleotides agree with TRBD1. Germline assignment: CDR1 LNHNV and CDR2 YYDKDF (reference sequence). The CDR3 is 16 amino acids. The trim removed 2 bases at V and 6 bases at J, leaving 12 bases unmatched. CDR3 sequence reads: CATSRQDKQGDGEQYF. CDR3 in DNA: TGTGCCACCAGCAGACAAGATAAACAGGGGGATGGCGAGCAGTACTTC.

This clone was counted between two and nine times. The V gene is TRBV30, the J gene TRBJ2-4; 10 bases agree with TRBD2. The CDR3 spans 19 residues. The J segment lost 2 bases and the V segment lost 1 base, leaving 14 bases of the junction unmatched. The germline V gene encodes CDR1 GTSNPN and CDR2 SVGIG (reference sequence). The CDR3 nucleotides read TGTGCCTGGAGTGACATCCCCCTAGCGGGAGCTCACTCCAAAAACATTCAGTACTTC. Translated: CAWSDIPLAGAHSKNIQYF.

J is TRBJ2-5 and V is TRBV5-1, with D possibly matching TRBD2 (5 bases). The J call may be wrong; the DNA end is better matched by TRBJ2-7. CDR1 and CDR2 from the germline V gene are SGHRS and YFSETQ. CDR3 length: 16 amino acids. CDR3 sequence (DNA): TGCGCCAGCAGGCTGGAAATTCGGGGAGCCGGGTCCGAGCAGTACTTC. It yields the protein CASRLEIRGAGSEQYF.

On this clone: The sample contains more than one DNA sequence encoding this CDR3. CDR3 sequence reads: CASSQGGTGELFF. Here the CDR3 DNA reads TGTGCCAGCAGCCAAGGAGGAACCGGGGAGCTGTTTTTT. The V and J genes are TRBV4-2 and TRBJ2-2; D is unclear. Germline assignment: CDR1 LGHNA and CDR2 YNFKEQ. The V and J ends lost 1 base and 5 bases respectively, with 5 bases between them. The CDR3 totals 13 residues.

The chain combines TRBV28 with TRBJ1-5; D call uncertain. From germline, CDR1 is MDHEN and CDR2 SYDVKM. The V and J ends lost 2 bases and 3 bases respectively, with 14 bases between them. The CDR3 contains 16 residues. The CDR3 bases are TGTGCCAGCAGTTTACGGCGGATCGGTAACAATCAGCCCCAGCATTTT. Translating it yields CASSLRRIGNNQPQHF.

The chain couples TRBV5-1 to TRBJ2-2; D ambiguous. The CDR3 is 15 amino acids. Deletions cut 2 bases from V and 6 bases from J, with 14 bases between. CDR1 and CDR2 (germline): SGHRS, YFSETQ. The CDR3 sequence is CASSFPNRWPGELFF. For the CDR3, the DNA is TGCGCCAGCAGCTTCCCGAATCGATGGCCCGGGGAGCTGTTTTTT.

J is TRBJ2-3 and V is TRBV19, with 13 bases matching TRBD2. The V gene end was trimmed by 8 bases and the J gene end by 8 bases; junction bases not matched to a gene: 13. The germline V gene has CDR1 LNHDA and CDR2 SQIVND (reference sequence). CDR3 length: 16 residues. The CDR3 nucleotides read TGTGCCAGTTGGACTAGCGGGAGCTCGACTGGAGGTACGCAGTATTTT. It codes for CASWTSGSSTGGTQYF.

This rearrangement joins TRBV28 to TRBJ2-7, with a possible D match to TRBD1 (5 bases). Germline V gene sequence: CDR1 MDHEN, CDR2 SYDVKM. V was shortened by 1 base and J by 3 bases, with 13 bases between the two germline ends. CDR3 size: 15 residues. In nucleotides, the CDR3 is TGTGCCAGCAGTTTATTCATCGACAGTCACTACGAGCAGTACTTC. Translating gives CASSLFIDSHYEQYF.

V usage is TRBV6-5 and J usage is TRBJ2-2; D is perhaps TRBD1 (5 bases). CDR1 and CDR2 from the germline V gene are MNHEY and SVGAGI. The CDR3 contains 14 residues. V lost 6 bases to trimming and J lost 9 bases, with 17 bases between them. The CDR3: CASRHRSARRELFF. CDR3 sequence (DNA): TGTGCCAGCAGACACAGGTCGGCGAGGAGGGAGCTGTTTTTT.

The rearrangement links TRBV6-6 to TRBJ2-3; 7 nucleotides align to TRBD2. This CDR3 contains 16 residues. The V and J ends lost 6 bases and 2 bases, in that order; junction bases with no gene match: 11. Germline CDR1 reads MNHNY; CDR2 reads SVGAGI (reference sequence). CDR3 loop: CASSLREGGYTDTQYF. The CDR3 DNA follows: TGTGCCAGCAGCCTTAGGGAGGGCGGGTACACAGATACGCAGTATTTT.

This chain uses TRBV28 with TRBJ2-7, with 12 nucleotides matching TRBD1. The CDR3 has 19 residues. Losses at the gene ends were 5 bases for V and 4 bases for J; bases not matched to a gene: 18. Germline V gene sequence: CDR1 MDHEN, CDR2 SYDVKM. The CDR3 coding sequence is TGTGCCAGCAGTAGAGGGACAGGGGGCTTCAGCGGGAGAGTTTACGAGCAGTACTTC. The encoded protein is CASSRGTGGFSGRVYEQYF.

V usage is TRBV29-1 and J usage is TRBJ1-1; 7 positions agree with TRBD1. This CDR3 is built from 15 residues. V lost 5 bases and J lost 4; bases outside the gene matches: 13. Per germline, CDR1 SQVTM and CDR2 ANQGSEA. CDR3 nucleotides: TGCAGCGTTACGCCCCTGAAGGGGGACAGCACTGAAGCTTTCTTT. Translated: CSVTPLKGDSTEAFF.

The rearrangement joins TRBV2 to TRBJ1-2; 9 bases agree with TRBD1. CDR1 SNHLY and CDR2 FYNNEI come from the germline V gene. J was trimmed by 8 bases and V by 6 bases; bases with no gene match: 4. There are 12 residues in the CDR3. The CDR3, as DNA: TGTGCCAGCAGGACAGGGGGTAGCGGCTACACCTTC. This encodes CASRTGGSGYTF.

The chain combines TRBV18 with TRBJ1-1, with D perhaps TRBD1 (5 bases). CDR3 length: 16 amino acids. The germline V gene has CDR1 KGHSH and CDR2 LQKENI. V was trimmed by 3 bases and J by 3 bases, leaving 17 bases between them. The CDR3 here is CASSPNQWAGYTEAFF. The CDR3, as DNA: TGTGCCAGCTCACCGAACCAGTGGGCAGGGTACACTGAAGCTTTCTTT.

CDR3 in amino acids: CASSPDRFATNEKLFF. As DNA, the CDR3 is TGTGCCAGCAGCCCGGACAGGTTTGCAACTAATGAAAAACTGTTTTTT. The chain joins TRBV7-2 to TRBJ1-4; 7 nucleotides agree with TRBD1. Germline values: CDR1 SGHTA, CDR2 FQGNSA. There are 16 residues in the CDR3. J gave up 0 bases and V 5 bases, and 6 bases lay outside the gene matches.

CDR3 sequence: CASSQERASDEQYF. CDR3 coding DNA: TGCGCCAGCAGCCAAGAAAGGGCTAGCGACGAGCAGTACTTC. This chain links TRBV4-3 with TRBJ2-7; possibly TRBD2 for D (6 bases). V shed 0 bases and J shed 5 bases, with 11 bases lying between them. The CDR3 totals 14 residues. Germline CDR1 is LGHNA and CDR2 is YSLEER.

The chain has TRBV27 and TRBJ2-3, with 10 bases aligning to TRBD2. The germline CDR1 and CDR2 sequences are MNHEY and SMNVEV (reference sequence). Trimming took 10 bases from V and 6 from J; bases not matched to a gene: 22. The CDR3 is 18 amino acids. CDR3 nucleotides: TGTGCCACCCATCCTCCCCTCTCGGCTAGCGGGAGCGGGGATACGCAGTATTTT. Its translation is CATHPPLSASGSGDTQYF.

There are a few counts of this clone. V gene TRBV11-2 combines with J gene TRBJ2-5, with 10 bases fitting TRBD2. Trimming removed 2 bases from V and 1 base from J; junction bases left unmatched: 13. The CDR3 runs to 19 residues. Germline loops: CDR1 SGHAT, CDR2 FQNNGV. The CDR3 sequence is CASSLRASGSGPCQETQYF. The CDR3 bases are TGTGCCAGCAGCTTAAGGGCTAGCGGGAGTGGGCCTTGCCAAGAGACCCAGTACTTC. Looking up the rest from reference TRBV11-2 and TRBJ2-5 gives the full variable domain: EAGVAQSPRYKIIEKRQSVAFWCNPISGHATLYWYQQILGQGPKLLIQFQNNGVVDDSQLPKDRFSAERLKGVDSTLKIQPAKLEDSAVYLCASSLRASGSGPCQETQYFGPGTRLLVL.

The CDR3 sequence: CASSPAGTGDQPQHF. The CDR3 DNA reads as TGTGCCAGCTCACCGGCCGGGACAGGGGATCAGCCCCAGCATTTT. The chain couples TRBV18 to TRBJ1-5; TRBD1 matches 10 bases. Germline CDR1 is KGHSH and CDR2 is LQKENI. The ends lost 3 bases at V and 5 bases at J; junction bases unmatched: 4. This CDR3 region has 15 residues.

The chain links TRBV15 to TRBJ2-3; 12 bases match TRBD2. Trimming took 6 bases from V and 6 from J; bases not matched to a gene: 13. The length of the CDR3 is 17 residues. CDR1 and CDR2 from the germline V gene are LNHNV and YYDKDF (reference sequence). CDR3 sequence reads: CATSHFRLAGDGDTQYF. The DNA for the CDR3 is TGTGCCACCAGTCACTTCAGACTAGCGGGAGATGGTGATACGCAGTATTTT.

J is TRBJ2-7 and V is TRBV5-4; 10 nucleotides line up with TRBD2. The CDR3 consists of 15 residues. The V and J ends lost 4 bases and 3 bases, in that order; junction bases with no gene match: 7. Looked up from germline, CDR1 is SGHNT and CDR2 is YYREEE (reference sequence). CDR3 sequence (DNA): TGTGCCAGCAGCCAGACTGGACTAGCGGTCTACGAGCAGTACTTC. This sequence encodes CASSQTGLAVYEQYF.

J is TRBJ2-2 and V is TRBV19; D is undetermined. The V gene lost 5 bases and the J gene lost 1 base, with 11 bases spanning the gap. The CDR3 is made up of 15 amino acids. Germline V gene sequence: CDR1 LNHDA, CDR2 SQIVND (reference sequence). The CDR3 bases are TGTGCCAGTAGTGCGGTCACGGGGAACACCGGGGAGCTGTTTTTT. It translates to CASSAVTGNTGELFF. The variable domain in full, with the rest retrieved from reference TRBV19 and TRBJ2-2, is DGGITQSPKYLFRKEGQNVTLSCEQNLNHDAMYWYRQDPGQGLRLIYYSQIVNDFQKGDIAEGYSVSREKKESFPLTVTSAQKNPTAFYLCASSAVTGNTGELFFGEGSRLTVL.

A few counts support this clone. The chain has TRBV4-3 and TRBJ2-7, with 7 bases aligning to TRBD2. J lost 0 bases, V lost 4 bases, and 12 bases had no gene match. This CDR3 is built from 17 residues. In germline, CDR1 is LGHNA, CDR2 YSLEER. The CDR3 sequence: CASSRSRGGLPSYEQYF. CDR3 in DNA: TGCGCCAGCAGCCGGTCCCGGGGAGGGCTCCCCTCCTACGAGCAGTACTTC.

V is TRBV5-6 and J is TRBJ2-7, with a weak D call TRBD2 (6 bases). The CDR3 has 18 amino acids. The V and J ends lost 0 bases and 0 bases respectively, with 19 bases between them. Looked up from germline, CDR1 is SGHDT and CDR2 is YYEEEE. CDR3 sequence (DNA): TGTGCCAGCAGCTTGGGGCCGTCACGGGGGAATTACTCCTACGAGCAGTACTTC. This codes for CASSLGPSRGNYSYEQYF.

V and J are TRBV7-8 and TRBJ2-3, with 8 bases lining up with TRBD2. Germline V gene sequence: CDR1 SGHVS, CDR2 FQNEAQ. V shed 4 bases, J shed 1 base, and the junction held 10 bases outside the gene matches. There are 17 residues in the CDR3. CDR3 nucleotide sequence: TGTGCCAGCAGCTCGTCCATAGCGGGAAACGGCACAGATACGCAGTATTTT. As protein: CASSSSIAGNGTDTQYF.

This clone has more than one count but fewer than ten. J is TRBJ2-1 and V is TRBV5-4; no firm D call. CDR1 is SGHNT, CDR2 YYREEE, per germline (reference sequence). Trimming took 10 bases from V and 6 from J, leaving 17 bases between them. There are 13 residues in the CDR3. This chain's CDR3 is CASSIRSPNEQFF. As DNA, the CDR3 is TGTGCCTCCTCGATCCGGAGCCCCAATGAGCAGTTCTTC.

The V call is TRBV5-4, the J call TRBJ2-7; 7 bases agree with TRBD2. Germline trimming cut 0 bases from V and 5 bases from J; bases unmatched to any gene: 5. The CDR3 is made up of 14 amino acids. CDR1 and CDR2 (germline): SGHNT, YYREEE (reference sequence). CDR3 bases: TGTGCCAGCAGCTTGGGGGGAGGGCCTAACGAGCAGTACTTC. It yields the protein CASSLGGGPNEQYF.